Presented here are 5 T cell receptor beta chains from one specimen sequenced in a study of CD8 T cells in Susac syndrome. Reverse transcription of roughly 0.5 to 1 ug RNA used random hexamers. TCRdb re-derived calls from the immunoSEQ multiplex PCR reads in MiXCR, one entry per CDR3 protein. This sample has 65,000 to 100,000 distinct CDR3 sequences, with about 96% found just once. The sample was CD8+ T cells from PBMCs. The receptors were sampled from a human donor with Susac syndrome.

This chain uses TRBV27 with TRBJ2-7; D is uncertain. Trimming removed 5 bases from V and 12 bases from J, with 11 bases in between. Germline V gene lookup returns CDR1 MNHEY and CDR2 SMNVEV (reference sequence). This CDR3 has 10 amino acids. CDR3 protein: CASSDGRWYF. The CDR3 DNA follows: TGTGCCAGCAGTGACGGGCGCTGGTACTTC.

The chain recombines TRBV9 with TRBJ1-1; D is ambiguous. Germline V CDR1 and CDR2: SGDLS, YYNGEE. This CDR3 region has 15 residues. V shed 0 bases and J shed 10 bases, with 19 bases lying between them. The CDR3 DNA sequence: TGTGCCAGCAGCGTAGCCGATGTGGCACACAATGGAGCTTTCTTT. Translating it yields CASSVADVAHNGAFF.

This rearrangement joins TRBV4-3 to TRBJ2-3; D gene ambiguous. The CDR3 is 14 residues long. CDR1 LGHNA and CDR2 YSLEER come from the germline V gene. V was shortened by 0 bases and J by 6 bases, with 10 bases between the two germline ends. CDR3 sequence reads: CASSQDYSYDTQYF. The CDR3 nucleotides read TGCGCCAGCAGCCAAGATTACAGCTACGATACGCAGTATTTT.

This chain links TRBV24-1 with TRBJ1-1, with D hard to call. The CDR3 is 13 amino acids. Germline values: CDR1 KGHDR, CDR2 SFDVKD. V lost 3 bases, J lost 8 bases, and 12 bases lay in between. The CDR3 nucleotides are TGTGCCACCAGTGATAGAGCATCGAGGGAAGCTTTCTTT. Translation: CATSDRASREAFF.

V usage is TRBV30 and J usage is TRBJ2-1; D call uncertain. Trimming left V 1 base short and J 0 bases short, with 10 bases between. CDR1 is GTSNPN, CDR2 SVGIG, per germline (reference sequence). The CDR3 length is 15 residues. CDR3 residues: CAWSDGRSSYNEQFF. The CDR3 DNA follows: TGTGCCTGGAGTGACGGGCGGTCCTCCTACAATGAGCAGTTCTTC.